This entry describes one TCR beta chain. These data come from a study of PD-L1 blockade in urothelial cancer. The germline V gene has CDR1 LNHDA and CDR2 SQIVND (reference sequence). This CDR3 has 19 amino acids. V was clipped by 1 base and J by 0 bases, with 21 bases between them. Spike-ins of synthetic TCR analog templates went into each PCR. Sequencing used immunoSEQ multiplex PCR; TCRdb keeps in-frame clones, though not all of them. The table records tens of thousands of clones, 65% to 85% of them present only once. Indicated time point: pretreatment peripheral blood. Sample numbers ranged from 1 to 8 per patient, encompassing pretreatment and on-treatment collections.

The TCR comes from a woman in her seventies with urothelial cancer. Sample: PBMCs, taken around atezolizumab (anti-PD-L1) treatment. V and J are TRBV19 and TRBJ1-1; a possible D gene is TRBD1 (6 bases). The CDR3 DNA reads TGTGCCAGTAGTATAGGGGGGGGGCAGATTAGAAGAATGAACACTGAAGCTTTCTTT. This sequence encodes CASSIGGGQIRRMNTEAFF.